The rows below give T cell receptor beta chains drawn from one sample of a study of T cell responses to AZD1222 COVID-19 vaccine. Produced via immunoSEQ multiplex PCR; TCRdb's table is partial and in-frame only. The table shows over 50,000 clones, with roughly 90% occurring only once. This specimen consisted of peripheral blood, obtained 28 days after the second AZD1222 dose. These receptors originate from an adult who received the AZD1222 COVID-19 vaccine. Each CDR3 is given with its conserved first and last residue. A D gene is named only where the DNA matches it firmly. Clone sizes are given selectively: once, few, many, or a class where the clone is expanded.

TRBJ1-1 | TRBV27 | once | TRBD1 | CASSFLTGRTEAFF | TGTGCCAGCAGTTTCTTGACAGGGCGCACTGAAGCTTTCTTT
TRBJ2-1 | TRBV18 | . | TRBD2 | CASSPTSTNEQFF | TGTGCCAGCTCACCGACTAGCACTAATGAGCAGTTCTTC
TRBJ1-2 | TRBV29-1 | . | . | CSVGGVDGYTF | TGCAGCGTTGGGGGGGTGGATGGCTACACCTTC
TRBJ2-5 | TRBV6-5 | . | . | CASSRGQQQETQYF | TGTGCCAGCAGCAGAGGACAGCAGCAAGAGACCCAGTACTTC
TRBJ2-5 | TRBV24-1 | . | . | CATSDSPGGGRETQYF | TGTGCCACCAGTGATTCCCCTGGGGGCGGCCGGGAGACCCAGTACTTC
TRBJ1-1 | TRBV11-3 | . | TRBD1 | CASSHRGPITEAFF | TGTGCCAGCAGCCACAGGGGGCCGATCACTGAAGCTTTCTTT
TRBJ2-4 | TRBV6-5 | . | TRBD1 | CASSYPDRGGIQYF | TGTGCCAGCAGTTACCCGGACAGGGGCGGCATTCAGTACTTC
TRBJ2-7 | TRBV18 | . | TRBD2 | CASSPTSGSYEQYF | TGTGCCAGCTCACCGACTAGCGGGAGCTACGAGCAGTACTTC
TRBJ1-2 | TRBV12-3/TRBV12-4 | . | . | CASSLNGNYGYTF | TGTGCCAGCAGTTTAAACGGGAACTATGGCTACACCTTC
TRBJ2-5 | TRBV30 | . | TRBD2 | CAWSRGLAGVETQYF | TGTGCCTGGAGTAGAGGACTAGCGGGAGTGGAGACCCAGTACTTC
TRBJ2-1 | TRBV4-1 | . | . | CASSPQGAEQFF | TGCGCCAGCAGCCCCCAGGGTGCTGAGCAGTTCTTC
TRBJ2-7 | TRBV5-1 | few | . | CASSLDASSYEQYF | TGCGCCAGCAGCCTGGACGCAAGCTCCTACGAGCAGTACTTC
TRBJ1-2 | TRBV5-4 | . | TRBD1 | CASRLGGTGDAYGYTF | TGTGCCAGCAGGCTCGGGGGGACAGGGGATGCCTATGGCTACACCTTC
TRBJ1-6 | TRBV7-9 | . | TRBD1 | CASSISGGSYNSPLHF | TGTGCCAGCAGCATATCAGGGGGCTCCTATAATTCACCCCTCCACTTT
TRBJ2-3 | TRBV5-1 | . | TRBD2 | CASSLGDGRGSDTQYF | TGCGCCAGCAGCTTGGGGGACGGGAGGGGTTCAGATACGCAGTATTTT
TRBJ2-1 | TRBV4-3 | . | TRBD1 | CASSPDRDRYNEQFF | TGCGCCAGCAGCCCGGACAGGGATAGGTACAATGAGCAGTTCTTC
TRBJ2-3 | TRBV11-2 | . | TRBD2 | CASSYAGARADTQYF | TGTGCCAGCAGCTATGCGGGAGCGCGAGCGGATACGCAGTATTTT
TRBJ1-1 | TRBV30 | . | . | CAWSVSGFTEAFF | TGTGCCTGGAGTGTAAGTGGGTTCACTGAAGCTTTCTTT